Listed below are T cell receptor beta chains from one sample, sequenced in a study of OX40 agonist ivuxolimab in advanced cancers. This table comes from immunoSEQ multiplex PCR, and its TCRdb copy is limited to in-frame clones, with some not included. The table lists 50,000 to 70,000 clones, 75% to 90% of them singletons. The source was CD4+ or CD8+ T cells sorted from blood, collected in a trial of the OX40 agonist ivuxolimab. The origin of the receptors is an adult with an advanced solid tumor such as melanoma, head and neck, liver or kidney cancer. The CDR3 runs from the conserved cysteine through the conserved F or W. The order of the fields is clone size, J gene, V gene, D gene, CDR3 length, CDR3 protein, CDR3 DNA. D genes are given only for firm matches. Size is stated for part of the rows, as once, few or many counts, or as a class when the clone is expanded.

- TRBJ2-3 TRBV27 TRBD2 17 CASSLGTSGRVPDTQYF TGTGCCAGCAGTTTAGGGACTAGCGGGAGAGTCCCAGATACGCAGTATTTT
- TRBJ2-7 TRBV2 - 14 CASNIDQRSYEQYF TGTGCCAGTAATATTGACCAGAGATCCTACGAGCAGTACTTC
- TRBJ2-7 TRBV4-1 TRBD2 19 CASSQVSALAGGTTYEQYF TGCGCCAGCAGCCAAGTTTCAGCACTAGCGGGAGGTACAACCTACGAGCAGTACTTC
- TRBJ2-1 TRBV27 TRBD2 15 CASSGRLAGYNEQFF TGTGCCAGCAGTGGACGACTAGCGGGGTACAATGAGCAGTTCTTC
- TRBJ1-2 TRBV5-1 TRBD1 14 CASSTGQGNYGYTF TGCGCCAGCAGCACTGGACAGGGAAACTATGGCTACACCTTC
- TRBJ2-7 TRBV7-3 - 13 CASSSSADYEQYF TGTGCCAGCAGCTCATCGGCAGATTACGAGCAGTACTTC
- TRBJ2-4 TRBV19 TRBD1 14 CASKDRGDKNIQYF TGTGCCAGCAAGGACAGGGGGGACAAAAACATTCAGTACTTC
- TRBJ1-4 TRBV30 - 15 CAWRTGFSTNEKLFF TGTGCCTGGAGAACAGGGTTTTCAACTAATGAAAAACTGTTTTTT
once TRBJ1-5 TRBV6-5 - 13 CASSGTDNQPQHF TGTGCCAGCAGCGGGACGGACAATCAGCCCCAGCATTTT
few TRBJ2-7 TRBV7-6 TRBD1 14 CASSPGTAWDEQYF TGTGCCAGCAGCCCCGGGACAGCCTGGGACGAGCAGTACTTC
- TRBJ1-5 TRBV19 - 17 CASSMVGGSVGNQPQHF TGTGCCAGTAGTATGGTGGGAGGGTCAGTGGGCAATCAGCCCCAGCATTTT
- TRBJ1-3 TRBV9 - 15 CASSVDNYSGNTIYF TGTGCCAGCAGCGTAGACAACTACTCTGGAAACACCATATATTTT
- TRBJ2-5 TRBV5-1 TRBD1 14 CASSSGGLQETQYF TGCGCCAGCAGCTCAGGGGGTCTACAAGAGACCCAGTACTTC
- TRBJ2-3 TRBV28 - 14 CASSVTGPADTQYF TGTGCCAGCAGTGTAACAGGTCCTGCAGATACGCAGTATTTT
- TRBJ1-2 TRBV10-3 TRBD1 15 CAISESGQGAGGYTF TGTGCCATCAGTGAGTCGGGACAGGGGGCAGGTGGCTACACCTTC
- TRBJ2-1 TRBV4-2 TRBD2 16 CASSPSGGGSYNEQFF TGTGCCAGCAGCCCCTCGGGAGGGGGGTCCTACAATGAGCAGTTCTTC
once TRBJ2-5 TRBV7-8 TRBD2 16 CASRLGTSGTQETQYF TGTGCCAGCAGACTCGGGACTAGCGGGACCCAAGAGACCCAGTACTTC
- TRBJ1-1 TRBV19 - 14 CASSIPLVWTEAFF TGTGCCAGTAGTATTCCCTTGGTTTGGACTGAAGCTTTCTTT
- TRBJ1-1 TRBV5-1 - 15 CASSSEQPMNTEAFF TGCGCCAGCAGCTCGGAACAGCCTATGAACACTGAAGCTTTCTTT
- TRBJ1-4 TRBV4-1 TRBD1 15 CASSLSRDSWEKLFF TGCGCCAGCAGCCTCTCCAGGGACAGTTGGGAAAAACTGTTTTTT
- TRBJ1-3 TRBV27 - 15 CASRPRPSSGNTIYF TGTGCCAGCAGGCCCAGGCCAAGCTCTGGAAACACCATATATTTT
once TRBJ1-2 TRBV28 - 17 CASSLFQGITLNYGYTF TGTGCCAGCAGTTTATTTCAGGGAATTACCCTTAACTATGGCTACACCTTC
- TRBJ2-5 TRBV27 TRBD1 16 CASSATGGVFQETQYF TGTGCCAGCAGTGCGACAGGGGGCGTGTTCCAAGAGACCCAGTACTTC
- TRBJ2-1 TRBV5-1 TRBD1 16 CASSSRTGGSYNEQFF TGCGCCAGCAGCTCTAGGACAGGGGGCTCCTACAATGAGCAGTTCTTC
- TRBJ2-5 TRBV7-6 - 14 CASSLEPGEETQYF TGTGCCAGCAGCTTAGAGCCAGGGGAGGAGACCCAGTACTTC
- TRBJ2-1 TRBV5-1 - 13 CASSLIPSGEQFF TGCGCCAGCAGCTTGATACCTTCAGGGGAGCAGTTCTTC
- TRBJ2-5 TRBV6-1 - 11 CASTNGETQYF TGTGCCAGCACCAATGGGGAGACCCAGTACTTC
few TRBJ2-5 TRBV12-5 - 13 CASARGTQETQYF TGTGCTAGTGCCAGAGGAACTCAAGAGACCCAGTACTTC
- TRBJ1-4 TRBV11-2 - 17 CASSHGERFGTNEKLFF TGTGCCAGCAGTCACGGGGAAAGATTTGGAACTAATGAAAAACTGTTTTTT
- TRBJ1-5 TRBV18 - 16 CASSPPEGGAGQPQHF TGTGCCAGCTCACCCCCTGAGGGAGGGGCGGGACAGCCCCAGCATTTT
once TRBJ2-6 TRBV5-1 - 11 CASSGANVLTF TGCGCCAGCTCTGGGGCCAACGTCCTGACTTTC
- TRBJ2-5 TRBV28 - 13 CASSFQGRETQYF TGTGCCAGCAGTTTCCAGGGAAGAGAGACCCAGTACTTC
- TRBJ1-1 TRBV4-1 - 14 CASSPGVGFAEAFF TGCGCCAGCAGCCCCGGCGTGGGGTTTGCTGAAGCTTTCTTT
- TRBJ2-2 TRBV2 - 11 CASREGGELFF TGTGCCAGCAGGGAGGGCGGGGAGCTGTTTTTT
- TRBJ2-1 TRBV28 TRBD1 15 CASSAHDRGLNEQFF TGTGCCAGCAGCGCGCACGACAGGGGGCTGAATGAGCAGTTCTTC
few TRBJ2-7 TRBV5-1 - 14 CASSADPSSYEQYF TGCGCCAGCAGCGCGGACCCGAGCTCCTACGAGCAGTACTTC
few TRBJ1-4 TRBV6-5 - 15 CASSYSGAVGEKLFF TGTGCCAGCAGTTACTCGGGGGCGGTGGGTGAAAAACTGTTTTTT
- TRBJ2-3 TRBV19 - 15 CASSMPGRGTDTQYF TGTGCCAGTAGTATGCCGGGAAGGGGCACAGATACGCAGTATTTT
- TRBJ1-2 TRBV5-5 - 15 CASSSEVGRVYGYTF TGTGCCAGCAGCTCAGAGGTCGGCAGGGTCTATGGCTACACCTTC
few TRBJ1-2 TRBV7-9 TRBD1 13 CASSSGQNYGYTF TGTGCCAGCAGCTCGGGACAGAACTATGGCTACACCTTC
- TRBJ2-5 TRBV7-9 - 14 CASSLGTAKETQYF TGTGCCAGCAGCTTAGGGACCGCCAAAGAGACCCAGTACTTC
- TRBJ2-5 TRBV29-1 TRBD2 12 CSVFLAGGTQYF TGCAGCGTTTTTCTAGCGGGAGGGACCCAGTACTTC
- TRBJ2-7 TRBV18 TRBD2 14 CASATSGNSYEQYF TGTGCCAGCGCGACTAGCGGGAATTCCTACGAGCAGTACTTC
once TRBJ2-1 TRBV28 - 13 CASSFGQTGEQFF TGTGCCAGCAGTTTCGGTCAGACTGGGGAGCAGTTCTTC
- TRBJ1-1 TRBV5-4 TRBD1 15 CASSPPTEGAGEAFF TGTGCCAGCAGCCCACCGACGGAGGGGGCGGGTGAAGCTTTCTTT
- TRBJ1-6 TRBV7-6 TRBD1 16 CASSLGTGWDNSPLHF TGTGCCAGCAGCTTGGGGACAGGGTGGGATAATTCACCCCTCCACTTT
once TRBJ2-1 TRBV7-9 TRBD2 17 CASSTGGLAGTYNEQFF TGTGCCAGCAGCACTGGAGGACTAGCGGGGACCTACAATGAGCAGTTCTTC
few TRBJ2-1 TRBV7-9 - 15 CASSLFSDSYNEQFF TGTGCCAGCAGCTTATTCTCCGACTCCTACAATGAGCAGTTCTTC
- TRBJ2-7 TRBV9 - 13 CASSVEPGVEQYF TGTGCCAGCAGCGTAGAGCCAGGGGTCGAGCAGTACTTC
- TRBJ2-7 TRBV28 TRBD1 17 CASSLSAYGTGGYEQYF TGTGCCAGCAGTCTGAGCGCCTACGGGACAGGGGGGTACGAGCAGTACTTC
- TRBJ1-1 TRBV19 TRBD1 15 CASSQLRDRNTEAFF TGTGCCAGTAGCCAGCTCCGGGACAGGAACACTGAAGCTTTCTTT
- TRBJ2-5 TRBV29-1 - 12 CSVNLGQETQYF TGCAGCGTTAACTTAGGACAAGAGACCCAGTACTTC
- TRBJ2-7 TRBV7-3 TRBD2 15 CASSLSSGREYEQYF TGTGCCAGCAGCTTAAGTAGCGGGAGGGAGTACGAGCAGTACTTC
- TRBJ2-3 TRBV2 - 14 CASSAGEGADTQYF TGTGCCAGCAGCGCAGGGGAGGGTGCGGATACGCAGTATTTT
- TRBJ1-5 TRBV11-3 TRBD1 18 CASSLDNTGTGYNQPQHF TGTGCCAGCAGCTTAGATAATACAGGGACAGGGTACAATCAGCCCCAGCATTTT